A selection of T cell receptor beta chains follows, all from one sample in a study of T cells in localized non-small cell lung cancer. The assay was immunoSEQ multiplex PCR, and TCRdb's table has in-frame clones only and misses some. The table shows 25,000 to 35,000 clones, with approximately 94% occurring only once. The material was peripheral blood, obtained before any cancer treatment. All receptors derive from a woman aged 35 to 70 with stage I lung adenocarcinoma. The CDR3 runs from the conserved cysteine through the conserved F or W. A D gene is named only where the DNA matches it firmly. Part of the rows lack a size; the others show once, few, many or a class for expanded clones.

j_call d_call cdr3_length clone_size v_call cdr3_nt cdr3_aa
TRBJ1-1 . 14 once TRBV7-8 TGTGCCAGCAGCTTAGAAGGCTTGATCACTGAAGCTTTCTTT CASSLEGLITEAFF
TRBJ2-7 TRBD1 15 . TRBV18 TGTGCCAGCTCAAGGGACAGGGGGCGGAATTCCGAGCAGTACTTC CASSRDRGRNSEQYF
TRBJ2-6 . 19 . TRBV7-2 TGTGCCAGCAGCTTAAGGGGGTTACAGGGCAGCTCTGGGGCCAACGTCCTGACTTTC CASSLRGLQGSSGANVLTF
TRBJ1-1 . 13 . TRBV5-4 TGTGCCAGCAGCTTGCGTCCGAACACTGAAGCTTTCTTT CASSLRPNTEAFF
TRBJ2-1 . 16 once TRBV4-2 TGTGCCAGCAGCCCGATGTGGCGGGACTCCTACAATGAGCAGTTCTTC CASSPMWRDSYNEQFF
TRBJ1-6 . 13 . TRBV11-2 TGTGCCAGCAGCTTATACCAGGATTCACCCCTCCACTTT CASSLYQDSPLHF
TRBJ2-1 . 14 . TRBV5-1 TGCGCCAGCAGCTTGGGGTCGCAGAACAATGAGCAGTTCTTC CASSLGSQNNEQFF
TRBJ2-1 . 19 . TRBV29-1 TGCAGCGTCGACAGCCGAAAAAGGGTTATCGATTCCGTATACAATGAGCAGTTCTTC CSVDSRKRVIDSVYNEQFF
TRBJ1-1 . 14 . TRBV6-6 TGTGCCAGCAGTTACGCAGGGGCTGAGCCTGAAGCTTTCTTT CASSYAGAEPEAFF
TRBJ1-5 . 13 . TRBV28 TGTGCCAGCAGTTTCACAGCCCAGCGGCCCCAGCATTTT CASSFTAQRPQHF
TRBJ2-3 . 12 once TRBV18 TGTGCCAGCTCCCGAGGGGCAGATACGCAGTATTTT CASSRGADTQYF
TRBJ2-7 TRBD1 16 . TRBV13 TGTGCCAGCAGCCTAGGTCGGGGACAGGGGCCCTACGAGCAGTACTTC CASSLGRGQGPYEQYF
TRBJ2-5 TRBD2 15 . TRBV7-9 TGTGCCAGCAGCTTCATGGGGGGGGAAGGTGAGACCCAGTACTTC CASSFMGGEGETQYF
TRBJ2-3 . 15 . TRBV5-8 TGTGCCAGCAGCTTGGGGGGAGAAGGACCAGATACGCAGTATTTT CASSLGGEGPDTQYF
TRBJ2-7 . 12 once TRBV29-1 TGCAGCGCTACAGGGAGCTCCTACGAGCAGTACTTC CSATGSSYEQYF
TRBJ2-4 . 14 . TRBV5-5 TGTGCCAGCAGCTTGCAACTTGACAAAAACATTCAGTACTTC CASSLQLDKNIQYF
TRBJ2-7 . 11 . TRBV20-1 TGCAGTGCTAGAGTGTCCTACGAGCAGTACTTC CSARVSYEQYF
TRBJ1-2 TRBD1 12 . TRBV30 TGTGCCTGGCCCCGACAGGGAGGTGGCTACACCTTC CAWPRQGGGYTF
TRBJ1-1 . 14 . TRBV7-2 TGTGCCAGCAGCTTAACACTGGCGGGGACTGAAGCTTTCTTT CASSLTLAGTEAFF
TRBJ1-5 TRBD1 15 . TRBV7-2 TGTGCCAGCAGCAGCCTCAACAGGGGAAGGGGGCCCCAGCATTTT CASSSLNRGRGPQHF
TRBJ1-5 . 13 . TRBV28 TGTGCCAGCAGACGCTTGGGCAATCAGCCCCAGCATTTT CASRRLGNQPQHF
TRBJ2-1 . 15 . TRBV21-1 TGTGCCAGCAGCCTTTACCAACCCGGAGTCAATGAGCAGTTCTTC CASSLYQPGVNEQFF
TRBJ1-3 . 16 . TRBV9 TGTGCCAGCAGCGCCACCCGACGGATCTCTGGAAACACCATATATTTT CASSATRRISGNTIYF
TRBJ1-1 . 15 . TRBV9 TGTGCCAGCAGCGTAGTCCACCGACCTGAGACTGAAGCTTTCTTT CASSVVHRPETEAFF
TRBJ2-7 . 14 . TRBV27 TGTGCCAGCAGGTCACTTGGGCCGAGCTACGAGCAGTACTTC CASRSLGPSYEQYF
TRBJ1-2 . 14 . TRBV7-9 TGTGCCAGCAGCTTAGGGGGGCCGGTGGACAGATTCTTCTTC CASSLGGPVDRFFF
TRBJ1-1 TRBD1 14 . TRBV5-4 TGTGCCAGCAGCTGGGACAGGGGCGACACTGAAGCTTTCTTT CASSWDRGDTEAFF
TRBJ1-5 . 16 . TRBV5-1 TGCGCCAGCAGCACAAAAGGGGGAAGAGGCAATCAGCCCCAGCATTTT CASSTKGGRGNQPQHF
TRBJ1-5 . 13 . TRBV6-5 TGTGCCAGCAGTTACTCGGAGAATCAGCCCCAGCATTTT CASSYSENQPQHF
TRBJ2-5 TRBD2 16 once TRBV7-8 TGTGCCAGCAGCACCCGGACTAGCGGGGGAGGGCGGACCCAGTACTTC CASSTRTSGGGRTQYF
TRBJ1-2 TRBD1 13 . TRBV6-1 TGTGCCAGCAGTATCGACAGGGTGCTTGGCTACACCTTC CASSIDRVLGYTF
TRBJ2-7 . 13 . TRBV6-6 TGTGCCAGCAGACGCCTTGGGGGCTACGAGCAGTACTTC CASRRLGGYEQYF
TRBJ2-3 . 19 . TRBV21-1 TGTGCCGACGGGGGGCAAAGAGTGGAGGGAGATTCTAGCACAGATACGCAGTATTTT CADGGQRVEGDSSTDTQYF
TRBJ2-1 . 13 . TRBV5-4 TGTGCCAGCGGATCGACTATCGACAATGAGCAGTTCTTC CASGSTIDNEQFF
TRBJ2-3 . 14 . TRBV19 TGTGCCACACGACAGGAACCAAGCACAGATACGCAGTATTTT CATRQEPSTDTQYF
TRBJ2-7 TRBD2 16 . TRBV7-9 TGTGCCAGCAGCTTAGAAGGACTAGCGGGGTCCTACGAGCAGTACTTC CASSLEGLAGSYEQYF
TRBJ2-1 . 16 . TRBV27 TGTGCCAGCAGTTTAACCCCCTCTACAGGGAAACGGGAGCAGTTCTTC CASSLTPSTGKREQFF
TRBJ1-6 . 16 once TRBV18 TGTGCCAGCTCACCAAGGTCAGGCCTCGATAATTCACCCCTCCACTTT CASSPRSGLDNSPLHF
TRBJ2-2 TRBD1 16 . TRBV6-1 TGTGCCAGCAGTGAGATCCGAAGGGGGCTTGTCGGGGAGCTGTTTTTT CASSEIRRGLVGELFF
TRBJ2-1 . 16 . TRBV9 TGTGCCAGCAGCGTAGACTCGGCGGGTTTGGGGGCTGAGCAGTTCTTC CASSVDSAGLGAEQFF
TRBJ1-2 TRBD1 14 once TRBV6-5 TGTGCCAGCAGTGGCGACAGGGGTCTCTATGGCTACACCTTC CASSGDRGLYGYTF
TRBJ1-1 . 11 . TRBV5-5 TGTGCCAGCAGCTTGAACAGCCGGGCTTTCTTT CASSLNSRAFF